This entry lists 26 T cell receptor beta chains sequenced from one sample in a study of blood T cell repertoires in COVID-19. The data were produced by immunoSEQ multiplex PCR, yet TCRdb's version contains in-frame clones alone and is incomplete. The top ten hold roughly 0.25% of the sample, which has hundreds of thousands of clones, about 87% seen once. The specimen sequenced was peripheral blood. These receptors originate from a woman aged 18-29 years with acute or convalescent COVID-19.

The chain joins TRBV7-9 to TRBJ2-5; TRBD2 aligns across 16 bases. The CDR3 contains 16 residues. V gave up 4 bases and J gave up 5 bases; unmatched junction bases: 4. The V gene's germline CDR1 is SEHNR and CDR2 FQNEAQ (reference sequence). CDR3 loop: CASSWGLAGGKETQYF. CDR3 coding DNA: TGTGCCAGCAGCTGGGGACTAGCGGGGGGGAAGGAGACCCAGTACTTC.

The DNA of the CDR3 is TGTGCCAGTAGTTTACAGGGGGCGAACACTGAAGCTTTCTTT. Its translation: CASSLQGANTEAFF. The chain recombines TRBV19 with TRBJ1-1, with TRBD1 matching over 9 bases. CDR1 LNHDA and CDR2 SQIVND come from the germline V gene (reference sequence). The CDR3 extends over 14 amino acids. J was trimmed by 1 base and V by 5 bases; bases with no gene match: 2.

V and J are TRBV2 and TRBJ1-2, with 7 positions matching TRBD1. CDR3 length: 14 amino acids. Germline-derived CDR1 and CDR2 are SNHLY and FYNNEI. J lost 7 bases, V lost 4 bases, and 9 bases had no gene match. This CDR3 is CASSGQTGSLGYTF. The CDR3 region has the DNA TGTGCCAGCAGTGGACAGACAGGGTCTCTTGGCTACACCTTC.

The chain is built from TRBV6-6 and TRBJ1-6, with TRBD1 identical over 7 bases. The CDR3 has 12 residues. V lost 6 bases, J lost 11 bases, and 4 bases stayed unmatched. Per germline, CDR1 MNHNY and CDR2 SVGAGI (reference sequence). CDR3 residues: CASRRQGTPLHF. The CDR3, as DNA: TGTGCCAGCAGGCGACAGGGAACACCCCTCCACTTT.

V and J are TRBV6-1 and TRBJ1-2; possible D gene TRBD1, 5 bases. The CDR3 extends over 13 amino acids. Germline CDR1 MNHNS, CDR2 SASEGT. Trimming took 3 bases from V and 5 from J, leaving 10 bases between them. CDR3 sequence: CASSDHPGYGYTF. In DNA form, the CDR3 reads TGTGCCAGCAGTGATCACCCAGGGTATGGCTACACCTTC.

Points on this clone: One end of the junction does not line up with germline, which may come from a read error. The chain couples TRBV5-1 to TRBJ1-1; tentatively, D is TRBD1 (5 bases). This CDR3 contains 14 residues. Germline V gene sequence: CDR1 SGHRS, CDR2 YFSETQ. For the CDR3, the DNA is TGCGCCAGCAGCTTGTCGGACATGAACGCTGAAGCTTTCTTT. It codes for CASSLSDMNAEAFF.

The rearrangement links TRBV7-6 to TRBJ2-7; D not certain. Per germline, CDR1 SGHVS and CDR2 FNYEAQ. The V end lost 3 bases, the J end lost 2 bases, and 8 bases lay between the germline ends. This CDR3 is built from 13 residues. CDR3 in DNA: TGTGCCAGCAGCTTCGCATCTACCTACGAGCAGTACTTC. Its protein is CASSFASTYEQYF.

V is TRBV27 and J is TRBJ2-2; D call uncertain. V lost 6 bases and J lost 1, with 6 bases in between. CDR1 is MNHEY, CDR2 SMNVEV, per germline (reference sequence). The CDR3 is 13 residues long. CDR3: CASSPGNTGELFF. The CDR3 DNA is TGTGCCAGCAGCCCGGGGAACACCGGGGAGCTGTTTTTT.

Here the CDR3 reads CASSYSTTGTYGYTF. CDR3 nucleotides: TGTGCCAGCAGTTACTCGACCACAGGTACCTATGGCTACACCTTC. The V call is TRBV6-6, the J call TRBJ1-2; TRBD1 is a possible D gene (5 bases). The CDR3 spans 15 residues. Trimming pared 0 bases from V and 4 bases from J, leaving 12 bases between. CDR1 and CDR2 (germline): MNHNY, SVGAGI (reference sequence).

In its sample, this clone was seen a few times. The chain links TRBV3-1 (or the pseudogene TRBV3-2) to TRBJ1-3; D may be TRBD1 (5 bases). CDR1 LGHDT and CDR2 YNNKEL come from the germline V gene (reference sequence). This CDR3 has 16 amino acids. V shed 1 base and J shed 3 bases, with 13 bases lying between them. The CDR3 is CASSQAGPGGGNTIYF. CDR3 bases: TGTGCCAGCAGCCAAGCTGGACCGGGGGGTGGAAACACCATATATTTT.

This clone was counted a few times. The V and J genes are TRBV3-1 (or the pseudogene TRBV3-2) and TRBJ2-7, with D possibly being TRBD2 (5 bases). Germline loops: CDR1 LGHDT, CDR2 YNNKEL (reference sequence). V was clipped by 6 bases and J by 6 bases, with 12 bases between them. This CDR3 comprises 12 residues. The CDR3 nucleotides are TGTGCCAGCAGTGACTACAGCAGCGAGCAGTACTTC. It specifies CASSDYSSEQYF.

The V and J genes are TRBV3-1 (or the pseudogene TRBV3-2) and TRBJ2-7, with a weak D call TRBD2 (5 bases). Between the trimmed V and J ends, which lost 3 bases and 4 bases, there was a span of 19 bases. CDR1 is LGHDT and CDR2 is YNNKEL in the germline V gene (reference sequence). This CDR3 has 16 residues. CDR3: CASSHLLGPTGYEQYF. In DNA form, the CDR3 reads TGTGCCAGCAGCCACCTACTCGGCCCAACGGGGTACGAGCAGTACTTC.

The chain recombines TRBV7-2 with TRBJ1-6; D gene unclear. The CDR3 runs to 17 residues. Trimming removed 1 base from V and 5 bases from J, with 15 bases in between. Germline lookup yields CDR1 SGHTA and CDR2 FQGNSA. CDR3 in amino acids: CASSLDRVGLDNSPLHF. Here the CDR3 DNA reads TGTGCCAGCAGCTTAGACCGGGTCGGCCTCGATAATTCACCCCTCCACTTT.

This chain connects TRBV4-1 to TRBJ2-7, with 8 positions matching TRBD1. The CDR3 is made up of 18 amino acids. Germline-derived CDR1 and CDR2 are MGHRA and YSYEKL. After removal of 3 bases from V and 2 bases from J, the junction contained 15 bases not matched to a gene. CDR3 protein: CASSHPYRPGGPTYEQYF. The CDR3 DNA reads as TGCGCCAGCAGCCACCCCTATCGCCCAGGGGGCCCTACCTACGAGCAGTACTTC.

The CDR3 DNA reads as TGTGCCAGCACCCTCGGGGTTCAAGAGACCCAGTACTTC. It encodes CASTLGVQETQYF. This sequence joins TRBV12-3 or TRBV12-4 and TRBJ2-5; D possibly corresponds to TRBD2 (5 bases). This CDR3 contains 13 residues. V gave up 7 bases and J gave up 2 bases, with 11 bases separating them.

The chain combines TRBV19 with TRBJ1-2, with D perhaps TRBD1 (5 bases). V lost 0 bases, J lost 4 bases, and 12 bases lay in between. The CDR3 length is 15 residues. Germline values: CDR1 LNHDA, CDR2 SQIVND (reference sequence). DNA for the CDR3: TGTGCCAGTAGTATAGATCAGCAGGGCAGCTATGGCTACACCTTC. Its translation: CASSIDQQGSYGYTF.

The chain combines TRBV27 with TRBJ1-3; D may be TRBD1 (5 bases). Germline-derived CDR1 and CDR2 are MNHEY and SMNVEV (reference sequence). This CDR3 comprises 15 residues. V was trimmed by 3 bases and J by 4 bases, leaving 13 bases between them. The CDR3 loop is CASSFGGPPGNTIYF. The CDR3 DNA sequence: TGTGCCAGCAGTTTCGGGGGACCGCCAGGAAACACCATATATTTT.

Comments on this clone: Within the sample, other DNA sequences also encode this same CDR3. The chain is built from TRBV19 and TRBJ1-2, with D possibly TRBD1 on 5 matching bases. Trimming pared 3 bases from V and 4 bases from J, leaving 9 bases between. The length of the CDR3 is 13 residues. Germline CDR1 is LNHDA and CDR2 is SQIVND (reference sequence). CDR3 residues: CASSISQGYGYTF. The CDR3 DNA reads TGTGCCAGTAGTATCTCCCAGGGCTATGGCTACACCTTC. Combining the CDR3 with reference TRBV19 and TRBJ1-2 gives the whole variable domain DGGITQSPKYLFRKEGQNVTLSCEQNLNHDAMYWYRQDPGQGLRLIYYSQIVNDFQKGDIAEGYSVSREKKESFPLTVTSAQKNPTAFYLCASSISQGYGYTFGSGTRLTVV.

The chain couples TRBV9 to TRBJ2-2, with 7 bases that match TRBD2. The CDR3 contains 16 residues. The V gene end was trimmed by 4 bases and the J gene end by 7 bases; junction bases not matched to a gene: 13. Germline loops: CDR1 SGDLS, CDR2 YYNGEE. The CDR3 region is CASSPLGGSSRGELFF. In DNA, the CDR3 is TGTGCCAGCAGCCCGCTGGGGGGGAGTAGCCGCGGGGAGCTGTTTTTT.

The J gene is TRBJ2-2, the V gene TRBV4-1; 13 nucleotides match TRBD2. V lost 5 bases to trimming and J lost 6 bases; unmatched junction nucleotides: 15. The germline V gene has CDR1 MGHRA and CDR2 YSYEKL. This CDR3 is built from 19 residues. The CDR3 region is CASSTRTSGGFAGSGELFF. Written as DNA, the CDR3 is TGCGCCAGCAGCACCCGGACTAGCGGGGGTTTCGCGGGTTCCGGGGAGCTGTTTTTT.

The chain is built from TRBV12-5 and TRBJ1-3; D call uncertain. V was pared by 5 bases and J by 2 bases, with 13 bases between. This CDR3 is built from 15 residues. Germline loops: CDR1 LGHNT, CDR2 FRNRAP. This CDR3 reads CASGAGRVTGNTIYF. The CDR3 DNA reads as TGTGCTAGTGGTGCCGGGAGAGTTACTGGAAACACCATATATTTT.

The V gene is TRBV5-8, the J gene TRBJ1-5; D perhaps matches TRBD1 (5 bases). Germline CDR1 is SGHTS and CDR2 is YDEGEE. With 3 bases removed from V and 0 bases from J, the gap between germline ends came to 19 bases. The CDR3 sequence is 18 residues long. CDR3 sequence: CASSYPIDRLYSNQPQHF. Written as DNA, the CDR3 is TGTGCCAGCAGCTACCCGATAGACAGACTTTATAGCAATCAGCCCCAGCATTTT.

V is TRBV5-6 and J is TRBJ2-2; no firm D call. Germline V CDR1 and CDR2: SGHDT, YYEEEE. Trimming took off 0 bases at V and 5 bases at J, with 8 bases between the two ends. There are 14 residues in the CDR3. In nucleotides, the CDR3 is TGTGCCAGCAGCTTGGCCCAGGTAACCGGGGAGCTGTTTTTT. This encodes CASSLAQVTGELFF.

This chain joins TRBV7-2 and TRBJ2-7; 7 bases are a match to TRBD2. The junction had 12 bases not matched to a gene; V was cut back by 0 bases and J by 10 bases. CDR1 SGHTA and CDR2 FQGNSA come from the germline V gene. The CDR3 has 15 amino acids. The CDR3 nucleotides read TGTGCCAGCAGCTTAGCCTCTCTTCGCGGGGGAGAACAGTACTTC. Translating it yields CASSLASLRGGEQYF.

The J gene is TRBJ2-1, the V gene TRBV18; D perhaps matches TRBD2 (5 bases). CDR1 KGHSH and CDR2 LQKENI come from the germline V gene. The CDR3 totals 14 residues. V lost 3 bases, J lost 1 base, and 7 bases lay in between. This CDR3 is CASSPSGSYNEQFF. The DNA for the CDR3 is TGTGCCAGCTCACCCTCGGGGTCCTACAATGAGCAGTTCTTC.

For the CDR3, the DNA is TGTGCCAGCAGTTCGGGGGATTCCTGGGAACTGTTTTTT. Translated, it gives CASSSGDSWELFF. The chain combines TRBV12-3 or TRBV12-4 with TRBJ1-4; a possible D gene is TRBD1 (5 bases). The CDR3 spans 13 residues. V lost 4 bases to trimming and J lost 12 bases, with 15 bases between them.